Shown below are 32 T cell receptor beta chains from a single sample sequenced in a study of radiation and T cells in renal cell carcinoma. Data came from immunoSEQ multiplex PCR; TCRdb stores just in-frame clones and leaves some out. Here the sample spans more than 9,500 clones, roughly 65% being singletons. Sample treatment: treatment-naive control, cytoreductive nephrectomy. The sequences come from tumor tissue, collected from a patient whose treatment was nephrectomy without radiotherapy. The receptor set was obtained from a woman of 80 years or more with renal cell carcinoma.

V gene TRBV6-1 combines with J gene TRBJ2-3; no clear D. There are 14 residues in the CDR3. CDR1 and CDR2 from the germline V gene are MNHNS and SASEGT. V was clipped by 4 bases and J by 4 bases, with 12 bases between them. The CDR3 nucleotides are TGTGCCAGCAGTGCTCCCTATAAAGCAGATACGCAGTATTTT. Its protein is CASSAPYKADTQYF.

The chain couples TRBV6-5 to TRBJ1-2, with D tentatively TRBD1 (5 bases). The V end was cut by 8 bases, the J end by 2 bases, with 12 bases between. This CDR3 contains 13 residues. CDR1 is MNHEY and CDR2 is SVGAGI in the germline V gene. CDR3 DNA sequence: TGTGCCAGCTCGCCCAGGGTGAACTATGGCTACACCTTC. Protein product: CASSPRVNYGYTF.

The V gene is TRBV27, the J gene TRBJ2-5, with TRBD1 matching 7 bases. J gave up 4 bases and V 5 bases, and 7 bases lay outside the gene matches. The CDR3 runs 14 residues. From germline, CDR1 is MNHEY and CDR2 SMNVEV (reference sequence). The CDR3 sequence: CASSPRQGLETQYF. Written as DNA, the CDR3 is TGTGCCAGCAGTCCCCGACAGGGTTTAGAGACCCAGTACTTC.

The genes are TRBV6-5 and TRBJ1-4, with no clear D. The CDR3 contains 15 residues. Germline CDR1 is MNHEY and CDR2 is SVGAGI. Trimming shortened V by 4 bases and J by 2 bases, and 11 bases separated the two germline ends. The CDR3 nucleotides read TGTGCCAGCAGTTTCGGGGATGGGACTAATGAAAAACTGTTTTTT. Encoded protein: CASSFGDGTNEKLFF.

V and J are TRBV5-1 and TRBJ2-1; no firm D call. The germline gives CDR1 SGHRS, CDR2 YFSETQ. Trimming removed 3 bases from V and 9 bases from J, with 10 bases in between. This CDR3 is built from 12 residues. CDR3 region: CASSSSLREQFF. The CDR3 DNA reads as TGCGCCAGCAGCTCATCCCTTCGTGAGCAGTTCTTC.

The rearrangement uses TRBV28 and TRBJ2-2, with 10 bases identical to TRBD1. This CDR3 spans 15 amino acids. The J segment lost 7 bases and the V segment lost 5 bases, leaving 7 bases of the junction unmatched. Germline CDR1 reads MDHEN; CDR2 reads SYDVKM. CDR3 nucleotides: TGTGCCAGCAGTACAGACAGGGGGCGCGTCGGGGAGCTGTTTTTT. This codes for CASSTDRGRVGELFF.

In this sample, this clone turned up a few times. V gene TRBV18 combines with J gene TRBJ1-5, with D uncertain. V gave up 4 bases and J gave up 6 bases, with 13 bases separating them. Germline V gene data show CDR1 as KGHSH and CDR2 as LQKENI. The CDR3 loop spans 14 amino acids. The DNA of the CDR3 is TGTGCCAGCTCACGAGCACGGGCGGTTCAGCCCCAGCATTTT. Residues: CASSRARAVQPQHF.

There are a few counts of this clone. J is TRBJ1-6 and V is TRBV4-2, with a weak D call TRBD1 (5 bases). The CDR3 contains 15 residues. Germline V gene sequence: CDR1 LGHNA, CDR2 YNFKEQ. V lost 4 bases and J 7 bases, leaving 14 bases between the germline ends. CDR3: CASSPPSGDNSPLHF. CDR3 nucleotide sequence: TGTGCCAGCAGCCCTCCATCGGGGGACAATTCACCCCTCCACTTT.

The rearrangement links TRBV6-6 to TRBJ1-2, with a weak D call TRBD1 (6 bases). The CDR3 has 15 amino acids. CDR1 is MNHNY and CDR2 is SVGAGI in the germline V gene (reference sequence). The V end lost 5 bases, the J end lost 5 bases, and 18 bases lay between the germline ends. Here the CDR3 reads CASSLDRFGGYGYTF. Here the CDR3 DNA reads TGTGCCAGCAGTCTGGACAGATTCGGGGGGTATGGCTACACCTTC.

The J gene is TRBJ2-3, the V gene TRBV29-1; maybe TRBD2 (5 bases). The V gene lost 3 bases and the J gene lost 0 bases, with 7 bases spanning the gap. CDR1 SQVTM and CDR2 ANQGSEA come from the germline V gene. The CDR3 has 13 residues. CDR3 residues: CSVDRTSTDTQYF. The CDR3 DNA reads TGCAGCGTTGACCGGACTAGCACAGATACGCAGTATTTT.

This chain joins TRBV6-6 and TRBJ1-5; 10 bases fit TRBD1. The CDR3 totals 15 residues. The V gene end was trimmed by 10 bases and the J gene end by 0 bases; junction bases not matched to a gene: 6. Germline CDR1 MNHNY, CDR2 SVGAGI (reference sequence). Here the CDR3 DNA reads TGTGCCACTGGACAGGGGGTGTATAGCAATCAGCCCCAGCATTTT. Translating it yields CATGQGVYSNQPQHF.

This rearrangement joins TRBV7-3 to TRBJ2-1; TRBD2 matches at 10 bases. The CDR3 covers 18 residues. V was clipped by 1 base and J by 8 bases; unmatched bases: 14. The germline CDR1 and CDR2 sequences are SGHTA and FQGTGA. CDR3 DNA: TGTGCCAGCAGCTTAAGAGGGTTAGCGGGGGGCTCGAGGGATGAGCAGTTCTTC. Protein product: CASSLRGLAGGSRDEQFF.

The V gene is TRBV7-2, the J gene TRBJ1-4; D is undetermined. The germline V and J ends were trimmed by 4 bases and 0 bases, with 15 bases remaining between them. The CDR3 runs to 17 residues. The germline gives CDR1 SGHTA, CDR2 FQGNSA. CDR3 protein: CASSSRGWTSTNEKLFF. For the CDR3, the DNA is TGTGCCAGCAGCTCCCGAGGATGGACGTCAACTAATGAAAAACTGTTTTTT.

The chain joins TRBV5-1 to TRBJ2-2; 8 nucleotides align to TRBD2. CDR1 and CDR2 (germline): SGHRS, YFSETQ. The length of the CDR3 is 14 residues. J lost 3 bases, V lost 3 bases, and 1 base had no gene match. The CDR3, as DNA: TGCGCCAGCAGCTCGGGGGGGCACACCGGGGAGCTGTTTTTT. Residues: CASSSGGHTGELFF.

The V gene is TRBV2, the J gene TRBJ1-2; D is unclear. This CDR3 contains 15 residues. The V and J ends lost 7 bases and 1 base respectively, with 16 bases between them. Germline CDR1 and CDR2: SNHLY and FYNNEI. Written as DNA, the CDR3 is TGTGCCAGCAAGCAGGCGGAAACCCTTAACTATGGCTACACCTTC. Translated: CASKQAETLNYGYTF.

The chain recombines TRBV9 with TRBJ1-1, with TRBD1 matching over 7 bases. There are 14 residues in the CDR3. Trimming cost V 4 bases and J 4 bases; bases outside gene matches: 7. Germline V gives CDR1 SGDLS, CDR2 YYNGEE. This chain's CDR3 is CASSKTGVSTEAFF. In DNA, the CDR3 is TGTGCCAGCAGCAAAACAGGGGTGAGCACTGAAGCTTTCTTT. Full variable domain (outside the CDR3, taken from reference TRBV9 and TRBJ1-1): DSGVTQTPKHLITATGQRVTLRCSPRSGDLSVYWYQQSLDQGLQFLIQYYNGEERAKGNILERFSAQQFPDLHSELNLSSLELGDSALYFCASSKTGVSTEAFFGQGTRLTVV.

This clone was recorded a few times. The chain couples TRBV6-1 to TRBJ1-4; D call uncertain. This CDR3 comprises 13 residues. Per the germline V gene, CDR1 is MNHNS and CDR2 is SASEGT. V was shortened by 7 bases and J by 7 bases, with 13 bases between the two germline ends. For the CDR3, the DNA is TGTGCCAGCATATTCGCCACCGGTGAAAAACTGTTTTTT. Protein sequence: CASIFATGEKLFF.

V gene TRBV6-5 combines with J gene TRBJ2-3; D unclear. The length of the CDR3 is 13 residues. Germline-derived CDR1 and CDR2 are MNHEY and SVGAGI. The ends were cut back, 4 bases at V and 0 bases at J, with 5 bases in the middle. The CDR3 here is CASSSPSTDTQYF. The DNA for the CDR3 is TGTGCCAGCAGTTCACCTAGCACAGATACGCAGTATTTT.

The CDR3 here is CASSLQDGYNEKLFF. The DNA of the CDR3 is TGCGCCAGCAGCCTACAAGACGGATACAATGAAAAACTGTTTTTT. The V gene is TRBV4-1, the J gene TRBJ1-4; D gene uncertain. Germline CDR1 is MGHRA and CDR2 is YSYEKL. This CDR3 comprises 15 residues. V lost 4 bases, J lost 5 bases, and 14 bases lay in between.

The CDR3: CASSPPGATSEQFF. In nucleotides, the CDR3 is TGCGCCAGCAGCCCCCCGGGGGCTACTAGTGAGCAGTTCTTC. The V and J genes are TRBV5-1 and TRBJ2-1; D is possibly TRBD1 or TRBD2 (6 bases each). This CDR3 spans 14 amino acids. CDR1 is SGHRS and CDR2 is YFSETQ in the germline V gene. V lost 4 bases, J lost 9 bases, and 17 bases lay in between.

This chain joins TRBV7-9 and TRBJ1-2; D not certain. V was shortened by 4 bases and J by 8 bases, with 8 bases between the two germline ends. Germline CDR1 and CDR2: SEHNR and FQNEAQ (reference sequence). This CDR3 spans 11 amino acids. DNA of the CDR3: TGTGCCAGCAGCTCATTAGTGGGCTACACCTTC. The encoded protein is CASSSLVGYTF.

V gene TRBV6-1 combines with J gene TRBJ1-1; 8 positions agree with TRBD1. The CDR3 totals 14 residues. The junction had 7 bases not matched to a gene; V was cut back by 6 bases and J by 4 bases. Germline lookup yields CDR1 MNHNS and CDR2 SASEGT. This chain's CDR3 is CASSPGGSITEAFF. The CDR3 DNA is TGTGCCAGCAGCCCAGGGGGCTCGATCACTGAAGCTTTCTTT.

This chain links TRBV11-3 with TRBJ2-7, with 8 bases identical to TRBD2. The CDR3 contains 13 residues. Germline CDR1 and CDR2: SGHNT and YENEEA. The V and J ends lost 6 bases and 4 bases, in that order; junction bases with no gene match: 5. CDR3 sequence (DNA): TGTGCCAGCAGTGGCGGGGGGCGTTACGAGCAGTACTTC. It translates to CASSGGGRYEQYF.

Regarding this clone: The same CDR3 can be traced to other DNA sequences in this sample. This sequence joins TRBV7-2 and TRBJ2-2; D possibly corresponds to TRBD2 (5 bases). The CDR3 extends over 14 amino acids. Trimming took off 3 bases at V and 5 bases at J, with 10 bases between the two ends. Germline CDR1 is SGHTA and CDR2 is FQGNSA. CDR3 nucleotides: TGTGCCAGCAGCTTCCGGAGGCCTACCGGGGAGCTGTTTTTT. Its protein is CASSFRRPTGELFF.

The DNA for the CDR3 is TGTGCCAGCAGCTTGGAAAGCTGGGGCTACACCTTC. Its translation: CASSLESWGYTF. V is TRBV5-4 and J is TRBJ1-2; D unclear. There are 12 residues in the CDR3. The V and J ends lost 0 bases and 8 bases respectively, with 8 bases between them. Germline CDR1 and CDR2: SGHNT and YYREEE (reference sequence). Supplemented by reference TRBV5-4 and TRBJ1-2, the full variable domain reads ETGVTQSPTHLIKTRGQQVTLRCSSQSGHNTVSWYQQALGQGPQFIFQYYREEENGRGNFPPRFSGLQFPNYSSELNVNALELDDSALYLCASSLESWGYTFGSGTRLTVV.

Only a few counts were recorded for this clone. The chain combines TRBV7-2 with TRBJ1-3, with a possible D match to TRBD1 (6 bases). Germline loops: CDR1 SGHTA, CDR2 FQGNSA. The CDR3 length is 16 residues. V shed 0 bases and J shed 4 bases, with 13 bases lying between them. The CDR3 here is CASSLAFWGPGNTIYF. In nucleotides, the CDR3 is TGTGCCAGCAGCTTAGCATTCTGGGGGCCCGGAAACACCATATATTTT. Complete variable domain (other parts from reference TRBV7-2 and TRBJ1-3): GAGVSQSPSNKVTEKGKDVELRCDPISGHTALYWYRQSLGQGLEFLIYFQGNSAPDKSGLPSDRFSAERTGGSVSTLTIQRTQQEDSAVYLCASSLAFWGPGNTIYFGEGSWLTVV.

The genes are TRBV5-4 and TRBJ1-2, with D unclear. V lost 3 bases and J 0 bases, leaving 12 bases between the germline ends. CDR3 length: 15 residues. Germline V gives CDR1 SGHNT, CDR2 YYREEE (reference sequence). This CDR3 is CASSSQMGANYGYTF. CDR3 in DNA: TGTGCCAGCAGCTCGCAGATGGGAGCTAACTATGGCTACACCTTC. Full variable domain (remainder filled in from reference TRBV5-4 and TRBJ1-2): ETGVTQSPTHLIKTRGQQVTLRCSSQSGHNTVSWYQQALGQGPQFIFQYYREEENGRGNFPPRFSGLQFPNYSSELNVNALELDDSALYLCASSSQMGANYGYTFGSGTRLTVV.

The CDR3 region is CASSLMTGGLYGYTF. The CDR3 nucleotides read TGTGCCAGCAGTTTAATGACAGGGGGCCTCTATGGCTACACCTTC. This rearrangement joins TRBV27 to TRBJ1-2, with 10 bases aligning to TRBD1. CDR3 length: 15 residues. Germline V gene sequence: CDR1 MNHEY, CDR2 SMNVEV (reference sequence). Trimming took 2 bases from V and 4 from J; bases not matched to a gene: 4.

This clone was picked up a small number of times. The chain combines TRBV27 with TRBJ1-1, with D perhaps matching TRBD1 (5 bases). Trimming cost V 8 bases and J 3 bases, with 16 bases left between them. CDR3 length: 14 residues. Germline V CDR1 and CDR2: MNHEY, SMNVEV (reference sequence). CDR3 nucleotides: TGTGCCAGCGTAAGCAGTCTGGGGCACACTGAAGCTTTCTTT. Encoded protein: CASVSSLGHTEAFF.

The chain links TRBV18 to TRBJ2-7, with 14 nucleotides matching TRBD2. The CDR3 extends over 17 amino acids. Germline CDR1 KGHSH, CDR2 LQKENI. The ends lost 2 bases at V and 3 bases at J; junction bases unmatched: 6. The CDR3 DNA is TGTGCCAGCTCACCAAGGACTAGCGGGGGGCGGAACTACGAGCAGTACGTC. This translates into CASSPRTSGGRNYEQYV.

The gene calls are TRBV9 and TRBJ2-1; D is perhaps TRBD2 (7 bases). Germline loops: CDR1 SGDLS, CDR2 YYNGEE. This CDR3 has 17 amino acids. V shed 4 bases and J shed 0 bases, with 17 bases lying between them. The CDR3 loop reads CASSRTRGAHSYNEQFF. The CDR3 DNA reads as TGTGCCAGCAGCCGAACCCGGGGGGCCCACTCCTACAATGAGCAGTTCTTC.

This chain connects TRBV2 to TRBJ1-2, with D perhaps matching TRBD1 (5 bases). In germline, CDR1 is SNHLY, CDR2 FYNNEI. Trimming left V 3 bases short and J 4 bases short, with 12 bases between. The CDR3 spans 14 residues. The CDR3 protein is CASSEGEVLYGYTF. The CDR3 DNA reads TGTGCCAGCAGTGAGGGGGAGGTCCTCTATGGCTACACCTTC.